Listed below are T cell receptor beta chains from one sample, sequenced in a study of T cells in Graves' hyperthyroidism and ophthalmopathy. TCRdb reprocessed the multiplex PCR reads with MiXCR, giving one entry per CDR3 protein. The table shows about 340,000 distinct CDR3 sequences, with 18% occurring only once. The sample comprised blood. The receptors come from a woman aged 45-65 years with Graves' hyperthyroidism. CDR3s leave out the opening cysteine and the closing phenylalanine or tryptophan.

>TRBV28|TRBJ2-7
ASSLLGETYEQY
>TRBV5-1|TRBJ1-3
ASSSWTGGSGNTIY
>TRBV4-1|TRBJ2-3
ASKAGLEDTQY
>TRBV6-1|TRBJ2-2
ASSWALAGGAGELF
>TRBV9|TRBJ2-2
ASSPRTSGAFTNTGELF
>TRBV7-2|TRBJ2-7
ASSRDASGGRNEQY
>TRBV30|TRBJ2-5
ACVEYGTGVSLQETQY
>TRBV18|TRBJ2-1
ASSPRRGDLNEQF
>TRBV18|TRBJ1-4
ASSPPGDEKLF
>TRBV27|TRBJ1-6
ASSLRGDSPLH
>TRBV29-1|TRBJ1-2
SVEDVDWPSGYT
>TRBV11-2|TRBJ2-2
ASSFGPLQGANTGELF
>TRBV7-8|TRBJ2-3
ASSSDGNMHTQY
>TRBV6-2/TRBV6-3|TRBJ1-1
ASRLNLEAF
>TRBV28|TRBJ2-7
ASSLGGEQY
>TRBV18|TRBJ2-3
ASSPDGTDTQY
>TRBV11-2|TRBJ2-7
ASSKQGYEQY
>TRBV6-2/TRBV6-3|TRBJ2-3
ASSFPRRPYTDTQY
>TRBV7-8|TRBJ2-4
ASSLGAVAKNIQY
>TRBV20-1|TRBJ1-3
SAREDSESSGNTIY
>TRBV30|TRBJ1-2
AWTQFYDAYGYT
>TRBV12-3/TRBV12-4|TRBJ2-3
ASAAGQGTQY
>TRBV6-1|TRBJ2-6
ASTPGGDGGSGANVLT
>TRBV18|TRBJ1-5
ASPPGRDQPQH
>TRBV20-1|TRBJ2-3
SARVGPHTDTQY
>TRBV3-1|TRBJ2-1
ASSQVGWKIQQF
>TRBV19|TRBJ1-1
ASRTQVTNTEAF
>TRBV6-1|TRBJ2-7
ASSEAGTEYEQY
>TRBV7-9|TRBJ1-6
ASSSDQFNSPLH
>TRBV2|TRBJ1-2
ARTKTRFYGYT
>TRBV7-6|TRBJ2-7
ASSLIGVEQY
>TRBV18|TRBJ2-3
ASSQLPGLAARSSTDTQY
>TRBV20-1|TRBJ2-7
SAGVSSYEQY
>TRBV27|TRBJ1-1
ASQDHRGAEAF
>TRBV7-9|TRBJ1-4
ASSHDRDRGEKLF
>TRBV11-2|TRBJ2-1
ASSPLLDEQF
>TRBV6-1|TRBJ1-6
ASSADGYNSPLH
>TRBV11-2|TRBJ1-5
ASSLAEDREMSLH
>TRBV6-1|TRBJ2-7
ASSRTTIAYEQY
>TRBV4-1|TRBJ2-3
ASSQDGAFGTDTQY
>TRBV2|TRBJ1-6
ASRGWTGENSPLH
>TRBV28|TRBJ2-2
ASYSQSTGELF
>TRBV28|TRBJ2-1
ASSLPPGAGGGYYNEQF
>TRBV6-6|TRBJ1-6
ASSYAWQAHNSPLH
>TRBV5-1|TRBJ1-5
ASSLNLNQPQH
>TRBV4-1|TRBJ1-5
ASSQVKGGNQPQH
>TRBV24-1|TRBJ2-3
ATSDLTLDTDTQY
>TRBV6-1|TRBJ1-2
ASSEPGGTDYGYT
>TRBV6-1|TRBJ2-3
ASTSGTDTQY